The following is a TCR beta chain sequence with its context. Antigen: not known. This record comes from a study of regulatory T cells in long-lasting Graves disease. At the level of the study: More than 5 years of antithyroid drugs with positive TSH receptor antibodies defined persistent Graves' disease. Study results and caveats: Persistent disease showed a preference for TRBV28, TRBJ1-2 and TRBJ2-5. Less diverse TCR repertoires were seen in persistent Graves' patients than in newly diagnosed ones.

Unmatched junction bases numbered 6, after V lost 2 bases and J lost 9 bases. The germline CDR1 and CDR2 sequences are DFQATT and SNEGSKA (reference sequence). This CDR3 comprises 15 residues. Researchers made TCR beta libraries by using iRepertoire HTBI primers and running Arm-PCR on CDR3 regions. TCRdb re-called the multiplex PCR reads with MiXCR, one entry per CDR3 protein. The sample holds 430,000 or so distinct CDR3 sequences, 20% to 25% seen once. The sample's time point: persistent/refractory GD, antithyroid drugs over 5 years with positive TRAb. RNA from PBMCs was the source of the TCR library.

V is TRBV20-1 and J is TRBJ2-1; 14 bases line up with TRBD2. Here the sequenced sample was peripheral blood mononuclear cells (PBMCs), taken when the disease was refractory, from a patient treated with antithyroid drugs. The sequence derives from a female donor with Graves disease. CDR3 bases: TGCAGTGCTAGAAGGCCGGGACTAGCGGGAGTTGAGCAGTTCTTC. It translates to CSARRPGLAGVEQFF.